This TCR beta chain was observed in a study of response to subunit inactivated influenza vaccine. TCRdb re-called the RT-PCR reads with MiXCR, one entry per CDR3 protein. The sample includes hundreds of thousands of distinct CDR3 sequences, 11% of them seen just once. A few counts support this clonotype. Germline CDR1 is LNHDA and CDR2 is SQIVND (reference sequence). The germline V and J ends were trimmed by 6 bases and 2 bases, with 14 bases remaining between them. The CDR3 totals 15 residues. This sample also appeared in a second study, on T cells expressing NK-cell markers. From that second work: In generating TCR beta cDNA, 5'RACE template switching with UMIs was used.

The receptor comes from a man aged 45-65 years who received an inactivated influenza vaccine. The rearrangement joins TRBV19 to TRBJ1-5, with D possibly TRBD1 on 6 matching bases. The sequencing used PBMCs from blood, collected on the day of vaccination. CDR3 in amino acids: CASRSGAGGNQPQHF. The CDR3 DNA sequence: TGTGCCAGTAGATCGGGGGCTGGTGGCAATCAGCCCCAGCATTTT. The variable domain in full, completed from reference TRBV19 and TRBJ1-5, reads DGGITQSPKYLFRKEGQNVTLSCEQNLNHDAMYWYRQDPGQGLRLIYYSQIVNDFQKGDIAEGYSVSREKKESFPLTVTSAQKNPTAFYLCASRSGAGGNQPQHFGDGTRLSIL.